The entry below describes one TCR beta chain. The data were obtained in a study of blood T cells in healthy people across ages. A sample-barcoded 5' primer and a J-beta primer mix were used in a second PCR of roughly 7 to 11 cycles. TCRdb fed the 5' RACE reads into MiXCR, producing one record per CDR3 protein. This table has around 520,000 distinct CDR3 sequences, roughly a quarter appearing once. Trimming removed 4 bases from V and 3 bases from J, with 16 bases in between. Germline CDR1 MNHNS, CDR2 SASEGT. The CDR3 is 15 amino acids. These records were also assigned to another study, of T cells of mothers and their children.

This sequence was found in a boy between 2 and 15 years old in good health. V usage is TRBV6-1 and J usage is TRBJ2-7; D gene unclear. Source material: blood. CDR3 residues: CASSVHGMRLYEQYF. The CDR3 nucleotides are TGTGCCAGCAGTGTGCATGGAATGCGGCTCTACGAGCAGTACTTC.